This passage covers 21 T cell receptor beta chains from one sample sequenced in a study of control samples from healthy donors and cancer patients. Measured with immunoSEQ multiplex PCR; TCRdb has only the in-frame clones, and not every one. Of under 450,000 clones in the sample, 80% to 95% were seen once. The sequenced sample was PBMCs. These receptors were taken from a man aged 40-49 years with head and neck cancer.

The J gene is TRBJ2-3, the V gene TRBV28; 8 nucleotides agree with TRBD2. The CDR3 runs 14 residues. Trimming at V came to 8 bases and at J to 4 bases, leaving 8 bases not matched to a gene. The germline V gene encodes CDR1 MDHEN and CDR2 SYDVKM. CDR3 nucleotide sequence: TGTGCCAGCGTTCCGGGGGGGAGTGCAGATACGCAGTATTTT. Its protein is CASVPGGSADTQYF.

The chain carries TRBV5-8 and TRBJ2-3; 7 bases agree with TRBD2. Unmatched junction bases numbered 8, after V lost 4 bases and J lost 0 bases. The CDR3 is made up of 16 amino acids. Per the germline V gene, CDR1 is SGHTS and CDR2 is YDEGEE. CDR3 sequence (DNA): TGTGCCAGCAGCCGATGGAGTAGCGGGAGCACAGATACGCAGTATTTT. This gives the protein CASSRWSSGSTDTQYF.

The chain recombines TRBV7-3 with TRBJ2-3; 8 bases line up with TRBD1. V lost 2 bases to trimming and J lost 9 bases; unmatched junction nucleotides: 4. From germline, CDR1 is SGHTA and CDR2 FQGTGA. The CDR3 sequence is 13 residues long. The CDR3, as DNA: TGTGCCAGCAGCTTACCCTGGACAGGGACGCAGTATTTT. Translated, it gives CASSLPWTGTQYF.

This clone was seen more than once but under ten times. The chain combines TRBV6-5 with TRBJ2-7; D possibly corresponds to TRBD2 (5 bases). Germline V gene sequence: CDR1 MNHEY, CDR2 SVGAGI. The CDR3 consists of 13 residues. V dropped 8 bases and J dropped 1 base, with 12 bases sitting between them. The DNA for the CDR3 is TGTGCCAGCTACGGAGGCCCTTCCTACGAGCAGTACTTC. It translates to CASYGGPSYEQYF.

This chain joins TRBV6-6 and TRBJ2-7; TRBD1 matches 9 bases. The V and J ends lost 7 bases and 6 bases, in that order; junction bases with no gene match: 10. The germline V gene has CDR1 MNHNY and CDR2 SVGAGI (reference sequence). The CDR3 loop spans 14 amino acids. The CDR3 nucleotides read TGTGCCAGCACCATGGGACAGGGAGGTCGCGAGCAGTACTTC. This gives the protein CASTMGQGGREQYF.

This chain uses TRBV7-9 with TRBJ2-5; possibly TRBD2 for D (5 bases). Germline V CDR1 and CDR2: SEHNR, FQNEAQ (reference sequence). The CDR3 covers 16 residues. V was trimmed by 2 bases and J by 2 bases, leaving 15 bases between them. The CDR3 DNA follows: TGTGCCAGCAGCTTAATGTTAAGCGGTACACAAGAGACCCAGTACTTC. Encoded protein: CASSLMLSGTQETQYF.

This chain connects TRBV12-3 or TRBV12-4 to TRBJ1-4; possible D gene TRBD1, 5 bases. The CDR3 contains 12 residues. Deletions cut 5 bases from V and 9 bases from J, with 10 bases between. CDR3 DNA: TGTGCCAGCAGTCGAGAGGGGCAAAAACTGTTTTTT. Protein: CASSREGQKLFF.

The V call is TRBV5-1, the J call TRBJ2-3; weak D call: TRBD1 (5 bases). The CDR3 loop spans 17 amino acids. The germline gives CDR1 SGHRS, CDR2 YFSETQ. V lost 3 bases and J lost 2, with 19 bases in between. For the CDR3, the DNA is TGCGCCAGCAGCTGGAATCGACAGAGTTACTTCACAGATACGCAGTATTTT. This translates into CASSWNRQSYFTDTQYF.

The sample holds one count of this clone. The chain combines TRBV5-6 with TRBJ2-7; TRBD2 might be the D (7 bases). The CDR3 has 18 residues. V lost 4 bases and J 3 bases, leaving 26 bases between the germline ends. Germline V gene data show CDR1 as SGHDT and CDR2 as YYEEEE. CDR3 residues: CASSPRGARGGTFYEQYF. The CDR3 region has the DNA TGTGCCAGCAGCCCCCGTGGGGCCAGGGGAGGGACATTCTACGAGCAGTACTTC.

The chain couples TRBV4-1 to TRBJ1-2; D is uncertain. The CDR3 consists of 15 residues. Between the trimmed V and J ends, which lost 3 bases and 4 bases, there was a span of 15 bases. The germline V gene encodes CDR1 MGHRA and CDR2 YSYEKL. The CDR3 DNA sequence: TGCGCCAGCAGCCATGAGGACGGCGAGCCCTATGGCTACACCTTC. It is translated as CASSHEDGEPYGYTF.

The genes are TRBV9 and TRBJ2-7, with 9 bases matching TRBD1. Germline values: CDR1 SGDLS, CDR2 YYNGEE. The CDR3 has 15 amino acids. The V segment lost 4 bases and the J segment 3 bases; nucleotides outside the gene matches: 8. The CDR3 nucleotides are TGTGCCAGCAGCCCCGGACAGGGGCGATTCTACGAGCAGTACTTC. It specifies CASSPGQGRFYEQYF. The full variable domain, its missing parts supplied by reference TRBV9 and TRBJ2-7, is DSGVTQTPKHLITATGQRVTLRCSPRSGDLSVYWYQQSLDQGLQFLIQYYNGEERAKGNILERFSAQQFPDLHSELNLSSLELGDSALYFCASSPGQGRFYEQYFGPGTRLTVT.

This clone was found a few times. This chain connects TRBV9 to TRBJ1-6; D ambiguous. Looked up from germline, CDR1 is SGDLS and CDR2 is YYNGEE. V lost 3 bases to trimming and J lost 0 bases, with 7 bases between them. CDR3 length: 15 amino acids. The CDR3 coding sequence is TGTGCCAGCAGCGCCAGTAGCTCCTATAATTCACCCCTCCACTTT. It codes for CASSASSSYNSPLHF.

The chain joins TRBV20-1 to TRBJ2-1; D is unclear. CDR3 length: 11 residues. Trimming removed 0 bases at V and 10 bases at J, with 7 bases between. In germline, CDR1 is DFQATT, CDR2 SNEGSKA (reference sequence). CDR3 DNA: TGCAGTGCTAGAGATCCGCAGGAGCAGTTCTTC. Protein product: CSARDPQEQFF.

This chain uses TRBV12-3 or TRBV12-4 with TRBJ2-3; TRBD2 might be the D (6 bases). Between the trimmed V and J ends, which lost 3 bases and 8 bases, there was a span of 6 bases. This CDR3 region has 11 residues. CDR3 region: CASSLEGTQYF. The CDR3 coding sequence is TGTGCCAGCAGTTTGGAGGGTACGCAGTATTTT.

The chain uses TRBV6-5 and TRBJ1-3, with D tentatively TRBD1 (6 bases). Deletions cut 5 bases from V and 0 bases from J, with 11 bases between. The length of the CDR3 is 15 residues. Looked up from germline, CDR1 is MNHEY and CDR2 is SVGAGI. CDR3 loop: CASSPGQNSGNTIYF. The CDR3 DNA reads TGTGCCAGCAGTCCCGGACAGAACTCTGGAAACACCATATATTTT.

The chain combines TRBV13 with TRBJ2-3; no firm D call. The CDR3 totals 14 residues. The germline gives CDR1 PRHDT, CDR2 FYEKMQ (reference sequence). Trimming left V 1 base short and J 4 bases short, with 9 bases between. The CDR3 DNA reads TGTGCCAGCAGCTTAGTAGCTCAGGCAGATACGCAGTATTTT. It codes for CASSLVAQADTQYF.

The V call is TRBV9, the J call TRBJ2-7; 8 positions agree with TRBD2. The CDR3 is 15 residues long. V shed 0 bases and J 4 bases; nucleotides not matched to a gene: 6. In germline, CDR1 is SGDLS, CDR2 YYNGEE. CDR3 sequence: CASSVVPSGQYEQYF. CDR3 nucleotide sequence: TGTGCCAGCAGCGTAGTCCCTAGCGGGCAATACGAGCAGTACTTC.

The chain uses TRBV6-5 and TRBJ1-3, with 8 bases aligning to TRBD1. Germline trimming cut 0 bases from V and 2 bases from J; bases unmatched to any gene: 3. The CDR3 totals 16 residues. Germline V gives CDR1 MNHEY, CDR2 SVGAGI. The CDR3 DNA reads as TGTGCCAGCAGTTACTCCCGACAGGGGCCTGGAAACACCATATATTTT. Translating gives CASSYSRQGPGNTIYF.

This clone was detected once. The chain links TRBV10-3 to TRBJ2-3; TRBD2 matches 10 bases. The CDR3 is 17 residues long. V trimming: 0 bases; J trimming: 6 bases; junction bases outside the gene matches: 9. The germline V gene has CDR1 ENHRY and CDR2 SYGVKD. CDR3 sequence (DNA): TGTGCCATCAGTGAGTCCAGAAAGCGGGAGGGCCAGGATACGCAGTATTTT. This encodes CAISESRKREGQDTQYF.

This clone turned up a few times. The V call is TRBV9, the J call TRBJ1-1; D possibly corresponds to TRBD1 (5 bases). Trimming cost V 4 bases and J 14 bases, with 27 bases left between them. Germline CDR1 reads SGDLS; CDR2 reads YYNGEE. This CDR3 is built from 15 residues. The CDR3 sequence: CASSPRSGDQSVIFF. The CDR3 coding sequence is TGTGCCAGCAGCCCACGGTCCGGGGACCAGTCCGTGATATTCTTT.

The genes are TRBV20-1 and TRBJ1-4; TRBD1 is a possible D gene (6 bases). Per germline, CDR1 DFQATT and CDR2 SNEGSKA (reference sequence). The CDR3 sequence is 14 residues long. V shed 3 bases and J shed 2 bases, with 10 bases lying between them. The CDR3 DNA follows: TGCAGTGCTAGTGGACAGCTGACTAATGAAAAACTGTTTTTT. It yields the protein CSASGQLTNEKLFF.